One and the same sample provided the 24 T cell receptor beta chains below, sequenced in a study of T and B cells in COVID-19 patients. Each TRB amplification used roughly 240-550 ng of genomic DNA from blood. BIOMED2 TRB-A/B primer pools were used in multiplex TRB PCR. Via MiXCR, TCRdb re-called the multiplex PCR reads, giving one row per CDR3 protein. This sample carries some 4,000 distinct CDR3 sequences, less than 25% of them seen once, and the ten largest clones take 29%. The specimen sequenced was blood. These receptors were obtained from a human donor with active COVID-19.

The V gene is TRBV11-3, the J gene TRBJ2-7, with TRBD2 identical over 11 bases. Germline loops: CDR1 SGHNT, CDR2 YENEEA. The CDR3 covers 15 residues. V lost 4 bases and J lost 7; bases outside the gene matches: 9. The CDR3 here is CASSYRLAGPGEQYF. The CDR3 coding sequence is TGTGCCAGCAGCTACCGACTAGCGGGGCCGGGGGAGCAGTACTTC.

In its sample, this clonotype was seen a few times. The chain couples TRBV12-3 or TRBV12-4 to TRBJ1-2; D gene ambiguous. This CDR3 has 11 residues. V was cut by 3 bases and J by 7 bases, with 6 bases left in between. CDR3 sequence (DNA): TGTGCCAGCAGTTTTGCCGCTGGCTACACCTTC. This encodes CASSFAAGYTF.

This clonotype is labeled as medium-sized (0.01 to 0.1%). The chain has TRBV7-6 and TRBJ2-5; 9 bases are shared with TRBD1. Trimming at V came to 1 base and at J to 4 bases, leaving 4 bases not matched to a gene. CDR1 is SGHVS, CDR2 FNYEAQ, per germline. The CDR3 is 15 residues long. CDR3 bases: TGTGCCAGCAGCTTAGGACAGGGGGTCGGAGAGACCCAGTACTTC. This gives the protein CASSLGQGVGETQYF. Full variable domain (outside the CDR3, taken from reference TRBV7-6 and TRBJ2-5): GAGVSQSPRYKVTKRGQDVALRCDPISGHVSLYWYRQALGQGPEFLTYFNYEAQQDKSGLPNDRFSAERPEGSISTLTIQRTEQRDSAMYRCASSLGQGVGETQYFGPGTRLLVL.

In its sample, this clonotype ranks as large. The chain uses TRBV19 and TRBJ2-2, with 7 bases lining up with TRBD1. Trimming cost V 1 base and J 0 bases; bases outside gene matches: 2. The CDR3 is 16 amino acids. Germline values: CDR1 LNHDA, CDR2 SQIVND (reference sequence). The CDR3 protein is CASSIGGTANTGELFF. The CDR3, as DNA: TGTGCCAGTAGTATAGGAGGGACAGCGAACACCGGGGAGCTGTTTTTT.

This clonotype rates as medium-sized. The V and J genes are TRBV19 and TRBJ1-2, with D perhaps matching TRBD1 (5 bases). Germline values: CDR1 LNHDA, CDR2 SQIVND (reference sequence). This CDR3 contains 17 residues. V was cut by 1 base and J by 5 bases, with 20 bases left in between. CDR3 in DNA: TGTGCCAGTAGTATAGTAAGGGGCGCCGCTCAACTTTATGGCTACACCTTC. Protein product: CASSIVRGAAQLYGYTF.

This clonotype is classed as medium-sized. The V and J genes are TRBV18 and TRBJ2-7; 9 bases map to TRBD1. CDR1 is KGHSH, CDR2 LQKENI, per germline. The junction had 5 bases not matched to a gene; V was cut back by 3 bases and J by 2 bases. This CDR3 region has 15 residues. For the CDR3, the DNA is TGTGCCAGCTCACCGGGGACAGGGTTTGCCTACGAGCAGTACTTC. The encoded protein is CASSPGTGFAYEQYF.

By share of the sample, this clonotype is medium-sized. This chain links TRBV29-1 with TRBJ2-7; D is ambiguous. V was trimmed by 4 bases and J by 3 bases, leaving 10 bases between them. In germline, CDR1 is SQVTM, CDR2 ANQGSEA. The CDR3 totals 12 residues. This CDR3 is CSVAQTYYEQYF. The CDR3 DNA follows: TGCAGCGTTGCTCAGACCTACTACGAGCAGTACTTC.

This clonotype rates as medium-sized. This rearrangement joins TRBV12-3 or TRBV12-4 to TRBJ1-5; 8 positions match TRBD1. Trimming at V came to 4 bases and at J to 4 bases, leaving 6 bases not matched to a gene. This CDR3 is built from 15 residues. Here the CDR3 reads CASSSGQGENQPQHF. The CDR3 DNA sequence: TGTGCCAGCAGTTCAGGACAGGGAGAGAATCAGCCCCAGCATTTT.

This clonotype has ten or more counts. The V and J genes are TRBV6-2 or TRBV6-3 and TRBJ2-2; D may be TRBD1 (6 bases). The CDR3 is 17 residues long. Germline assignment: CDR1 MNHEY and CDR2 SVGEGT. The V and J ends lost 0 bases and 7 bases respectively, with 18 bases between them. CDR3 sequence reads: CASSYSPRDIPSGELFF. In DNA form, the CDR3 reads TGTGCCAGCAGTTACTCGCCCCGGGACATCCCCAGCGGGGAGCTGTTTTTT.

By its share, this clonotype is medium-sized. This rearrangement joins TRBV27 to TRBJ1-2; possible D gene TRBD1, 5 bases. The length of the CDR3 is 14 residues. Germline lookup yields CDR1 MNHEY and CDR2 SMNVEV (reference sequence). V was cut by 3 bases and J by 8 bases, with 16 bases left in between. The CDR3: CASSFQGSVSGYTF. CDR3 DNA: TGTGCCAGCAGTTTTCAGGGATCAGTGAGCGGCTACACCTTC.

This clonotype has just one count. A read error may explain this, as a much larger clone is one base away. V gene TRBV6-5 combines with J gene TRBJ1-1; 7 bases match TRBD1. The CDR3 runs 16 residues. Germline lookup yields CDR1 MNHEY and CDR2 SVGAGI. CDR3 protein: CASSYSGQPMNTKAFF. CDR3 coding DNA: TGTGCCAGCAGTTACTCGGGACAGCCAATGAACACTAAAGCTTTCTTT.

This clonotype ranks as medium-sized. The V call is TRBV19, the J call TRBJ1-1; D perhaps matches TRBD1 (6 bases). The CDR3 has 16 residues. Germline V gives CDR1 LNHDA, CDR2 SQIVND (reference sequence). The V end was cut by 6 bases, the J end by 4 bases, with 21 bases between. The CDR3 reads CASSVNGQSYVTEAFF. CDR3 sequence (DNA): TGTGCCAGTAGCGTTAATGGACAGTCGTATGTCACTGAAGCTTTCTTT.

V usage is TRBV5-8 and J usage is TRBJ1-1; D ambiguous. V was pared by 2 bases and J by 1 base, with 9 bases between. The CDR3 has 14 residues. Germline-derived CDR1 and CDR2 are SGHTS and YDEGEE. CDR3 sequence reads: CASSFRRPNTEAFF. The CDR3 region has the DNA TGTGCCAGCAGCTTTAGGCGGCCGAACACTGAAGCTTTCTTT.

The rearrangement links TRBV19 to TRBJ2-1, with 15 bases that match TRBD2. The V and J ends lost 6 bases and 2 bases, in that order; junction bases with no gene match: 5. This CDR3 region has 17 residues. CDR1 is LNHDA and CDR2 is SQIVND in the germline V gene (reference sequence). The CDR3 loop reads CASSFGTSGGPYNEQFF. CDR3 coding DNA: TGTGCCAGTAGCTTCGGGACTAGCGGGGGGCCCTACAATGAGCAGTTCTTC.

The table lists this clonotype with a few counts. The rearrangement joins TRBV4-3 to TRBJ2-2; the match to TRBD1 covers 9 bases. V lost 2 bases, J lost 2 bases, and 3 bases stayed unmatched. The CDR3 extends over 16 amino acids. Germline-derived CDR1 and CDR2 are LGHNA and YSLEER. This chain's CDR3 is CASSQIQGANTGELFF. The CDR3 DNA follows: TGCGCCAGCAGCCAAATACAGGGGGCTAACACCGGGGAGCTGTTTTTT.

This clonotype is labeled medium-sized. This rearrangement joins TRBV12-3 or TRBV12-4 to TRBJ1-5; D remains unclear. V lost 4 bases, J lost 12 bases, and 13 bases lay in between. The CDR3 has 12 amino acids. The CDR3 nucleotides are TGTGCCAGCAGTTCCGGAAGGGTTCGCCAGCATTTT. This translates into CASSSGRVRQHF.

The chain joins TRBV19 to TRBJ1-2; D is perhaps TRBD1 (5 bases). The V gene's germline CDR1 is LNHDA and CDR2 SQIVND (reference sequence). CDR3 length: 15 amino acids. The V end lost 3 bases, the J end lost 4 bases, and 15 bases lay between the germline ends. The CDR3 region has the DNA TGTGCCAGTAGTATTACGGGGCCGCCCCCCTATGGCTACACCTTC. Its translation is CASSITGPPPYGYTF.

The chain carries TRBV5-1 and TRBJ2-3; D may be TRBD1 or TRBD2 (5 bases each). CDR1 is SGHRS and CDR2 is YFSETQ in the germline V gene. Trimming stripped 4 bases from V and 1 base from J, with 16 bases between. The CDR3 is made up of 16 amino acids. CDR3 in DNA: TGCGCCAGCAGCCCATTACGAGGGACGGGCACAGATACGCAGTATTTT. This sequence encodes CASSPLRGTGTDTQYF. Using reference TRBV5-1 and TRBJ2-3 for the parts outside the CDR3, the full variable domain is KAGVTQTPRYLIKTRGQQVTLSCSPISGHRSVSWYQQTPGQGLQFLFEYFSETQRNKGNFPGRFSGRQFSNSRSEMNVSTLELGDSALYLCASSPLRGTGTDTQYFGPGTRLTVL.

About this clonotype: This may stem from a read error, because a much larger clone lies one nucleotide away. The V call is TRBV6-1, the J call TRBJ1-1; D is ambiguous. Germline loops: CDR1 MNHNS, CDR2 SASEGT. The CDR3 extends over 12 amino acids. Trimming removed 8 bases at V and 7 bases at J, with 14 bases between. The CDR3 sequence: CASLNWPDEAFF. The CDR3 DNA sequence: TGTGCCAGCCTCAACTGGCCGGATGAAGCTTTCTTT.

This chain joins TRBV25-1 and TRBJ1-2, with 8 nucleotides matching TRBD1. CDR3 length: 14 amino acids. CDR1 MGHDK and CDR2 SYGVNS come from the germline V gene. The V gene end was trimmed by 3 bases and the J gene end by 2 bases; junction bases not matched to a gene: 2. CDR3 DNA sequence: TGTGCCAGCAGTGAGACAGGGGTAAACTATGGCTACACCTTC. Its translation is CASSETGVNYGYTF.

The chain employs TRBV27 and TRBJ2-7, with D possibly matching TRBD2 (6 bases). CDR3 length equals 14 residues. Germline V gene lookup returns CDR1 MNHEY and CDR2 SMNVEV (reference sequence). The germline V and J ends were trimmed by 2 bases and 2 bases, with 10 bases remaining between them. The CDR3 reads CASSLAGTPYEQYF. The CDR3 coding sequence is TGTGCCAGCAGTTTAGCGGGGACCCCCTACGAGCAGTACTTC.

The chain uses TRBV19 and TRBJ2-5; TRBD1 agrees at 7 bases. CDR1 and CDR2 from the germline V gene are LNHDA and SQIVND (reference sequence). V shed 4 bases and J 7 bases; nucleotides not matched to a gene: 6. The length of the CDR3 is 13 residues. DNA of the CDR3: TGTGCCAGTAGTACGGGACAGCGAGGGACCCAGTACTTC. It codes for CASSTGQRGTQYF. The full variable domain, with the rest looked up from reference TRBV19 and TRBJ2-5, is DGGITQSPKYLFRKEGQNVTLSCEQNLNHDAMYWYRQDPGQGLRLIYYSQIVNDFQKGDIAEGYSVSREKKESFPLTVTSAQKNPTAFYLCASSTGQRGTQYFGPGTRLLVL.

This chain links TRBV6-4 with TRBJ1-1; 9 nucleotides line up with TRBD1. Germline CDR1 and CDR2: MRHNA and SNTAGT. This CDR3 has 14 residues. V dropped 0 bases and J dropped 4; count of bases not matched to a gene: 0. CDR3 nucleotides: TGTGCCAGCAGTGACTCGGACAGGGGCACTGAAGCTTTCTTT. Its translation: CASSDSDRGTEAFF.

The V and J genes are TRBV7-2 and TRBJ2-6, with 8 bases identical to TRBD1. This CDR3 contains 16 residues. Trimming took 5 bases from V and 0 from J; bases not matched to a gene: 3. CDR1 is SGHTA, CDR2 FQGNSA, per germline. The chain's CDR3 is CASSRDRTSGANVLTF. The CDR3 coding sequence is TGTGCCAGCAGCCGGGACAGGACCTCTGGGGCCAACGTCCTGACTTTC.